This T cell receptor (beta chain) was observed in a study of CD8 T cells in Susac syndrome (dated by TCRdb to the late 2010s). For context, the study as a whole: Repertoire sequencing was used to test whether CD8+ T cell activation and differentiation in Susac syndrome was antigen driven. The study compared CD8+ T cell repertoire clonality among over ten healthy donors, approximately 14 Susac syndrome patients and 15 multiple sclerosis patients.

Peripheral blood CD8+ and CD4+ T cells from healthy donors, Susac syndrome patients and multiple sclerosis patients were profiled by high-throughput TCR beta sequencing. The multiple sclerosis controls were treatment-naive patients whose relapsing-remitting disease, either stable or active, fulfilled the revised McDonald criteria. CD8+ TEMRA cells were enriched by FACS, while bulk CD8+ and CD4+ T cells were purified by magnetic negative isolation. Blood was drawn into EDTA tubes, processed within 24 hours, and PBMCs were isolated by density gradient centrifugation. PBMCs intended for TCR sequencing were frozen in liquid nitrogen and were later thawed in a 37 degrees C water bath. Purity of sorted or isolated CD4+, CD8+ and CD8+ TEMRA cells was at least 90%. Here is what the overall study found, with its caveats: The number of individuals in the TCR sequencing and HLA analysis was recognized as being relatively small.

V is pared back by 0 bases and J by 3 bases, with 11 bases lying between the germline termini. As encoded in the germline V gene, CDR1 is MGHRA while CDR2 is YSYEKL. CDR3 length: 15 amino acids, cysteine to phenylalanine. The only DNA kept is the CDR3, 45 bases in frame from the first base. RNA was extracted using the RNeasy kit, and 0.5 to 1 microgram was reverse transcribed with random hexamers. The immunoSEQ multiplex PCR assay, covering 54 Vbeta and 13 Jbeta segments, was used to amplify TCR beta CDR3 regions. PCR amplification bias was corrected using a synthetic template baseline for primer optimization and computational correction. Concerning the study's data processing: Only productive sequences were kept, with reads annotated to V, D and J genes according to IMGT and analyzed in immunoSEQ Analyzer. To calculate clonality, Shannon entropy was normalized by log2 of the number of productive unique sequences and then subtracted from one. For each patient and control, public and private clones were evaluated within the 100 most prevalent clones. Clones were defined as Susac-specific when absent from the healthy and MS cohorts, from fewer than 1,300 published viral clones and from other ImmuneACCESS disease sequences. TCRdb applied fastp at Q25 and MiXCR to the public reads, then kept only in-frame beta chains. CDR3 protein duplicates are merged, each entry listing the most common genes and DNA. Here the V and J calls rest on TCRdb's processing, not on the authors' analysis. Here the sample has more than 200,000 distinct CDR3 sequences; around nine tenths occur a single time. The ten biggest clones cover around 0.13% of the sample.

Details on this clonotype: The antigen this receptor binds is unknown. Per-base qualities were not stored, and no clone one base away is much larger.

This receptor chain uses TRBV4-1 and TRBJ1-1, with the identity of the D gene unclear. What was sequenced was CD8+ T cells from PBMCs. The receptor was isolated from a human donor with multiple sclerosis. The CDR3 protein is CASSQDLGQDTEAFF. At the DNA level, the sequence is TGCGCCAGCAGCCAAGATCTCGGCCAGGACACTGAAGCTTTCTTT.